Following are 26 T cell receptor beta chains from one sample sequenced in a study of beta chain features in type 1 diabetes. What was sequenced were expressed TCRB transcripts, since all of the isolated RNA had been reverse transcribed. Clones were sequenced by immunoSEQ multiplex PCR, and TCRdb holds only the in-frame ones, with some missing. The table shows a few hundred thousand clones, with about 15% occurring only once. Sequencing was carried out using naive CD4+ T cells from blood. Receptors originate from a man aged 30 to 45 in good health.

DNA of the CDR3: TGTGCCAGCAGCTTGATAGGCAACCCGAACACCGGGGAGCTGTTTTTT. The encoded protein is CASSLIGNPNTGELFF. V gene TRBV5-6 combines with J gene TRBJ2-2; no firm D call. CDR3 length: 16 amino acids. V dropped 1 base and J dropped 0 bases, with 10 bases sitting between them. Germline V gives CDR1 SGHDT, CDR2 YYEEEE.

The chain joins TRBV4-3 to TRBJ2-5, with a tentative D call TRBD1 (6 bases). There are 13 residues in the CDR3. Trimming stripped 3 bases from V and 5 bases from J, with 10 bases between. CDR1 is LGHNA, CDR2 YSLEER, per germline. CDR3 protein: CASSHQGMETQYF. In DNA, the CDR3 is TGCGCCAGCAGCCATCAGGGGATGGAGACCCAGTACTTC.

V usage is TRBV29-1 and J usage is TRBJ1-1; unclear D gene. V gave up 6 bases and J gave up 4 bases, with 9 bases separating them. Germline CDR1 and CDR2: SQVTM and ANQGSEA. The CDR3 spans 11 residues. The CDR3 loop reads CSVGFGTEAFF. In nucleotides, the CDR3 is TGCAGCGTGGGGTTTGGCACTGAAGCTTTCTTT.

The sample holds a few counts of this clone. Other DNA sequences in this specimen translate into the identical CDR3. The V and J genes are TRBV7-2 and TRBJ2-7, with D hard to call. Trimming stripped 5 bases from V and 0 bases from J, with 5 bases between. CDR1 is SGHTA and CDR2 is FQGNSA in the germline V gene. The CDR3 spans 12 residues. The CDR3 bases are TGTGCCAGCAGCAGGAGCTCCTACGAGCAGTACTTC. It specifies CASSRSSYEQYF.

This clone has more than one count but fewer than ten. V and J are TRBV7-2 and TRBJ2-1; tentatively, D is TRBD2 (7 bases). The germline gives CDR1 SGHTA, CDR2 FQGNSA. This CDR3 is built from 15 residues. The germline V and J ends were trimmed by 1 base and 3 bases, with 10 bases remaining between them. The CDR3 bases are TGTGCCAGCAGCTTAGAGGGGGGGCTCTACAATGAGCAGTTCTTC. It codes for CASSLEGGLYNEQFF.

The J gene is TRBJ2-2, the V gene TRBV5-1; the D call may be TRBD1 or TRBD2 (5 bases each). CDR3 length equals 16 residues. Trimming stripped 3 bases from V and 4 bases from J, with 16 bases between. Per the germline V gene, CDR1 is SGHRS and CDR2 is YFSETQ. The CDR3 here is CASSSPTLRGTGELFF. In DNA, the CDR3 is TGCGCCAGCAGCTCACCAACCTTGAGGGGCACCGGGGAGCTGTTTTTT.

The rearrangement links TRBV11-1 to TRBJ2-1; D is perhaps TRBD1 or TRBD2 (5 bases each). Trimming shortened V by 5 bases and J by 2 bases, and 13 bases separated the two germline ends. This CDR3 has 15 amino acids. Germline CDR1 reads SGHAT; CDR2 reads FQDESV (reference sequence). CDR3 in amino acids: CASSQQGDTYNEQFF. CDR3 DNA: TGTGCCAGCAGCCAGCAGGGAGACACCTACAATGAGCAGTTCTTC.

This clone was counted a few times. The chain couples TRBV6-6 to TRBJ2-7, with D perhaps TRBD1 (5 bases). The length of the CDR3 is 16 residues. The germline gives CDR1 MNHNY, CDR2 SVGAGI (reference sequence). Trimming cost V 5 bases and J 3 bases, with 20 bases left between them. For the CDR3, the DNA is TGTGCCAGCAGTAAGGGGAACGGCTACTATGACTACGAGCAGTACGTC. As protein: CASSKGNGYYDYEQYV.

The chain joins TRBV29-1 to TRBJ1-1; unclear D gene. The V end was cut by 7 bases, the J end by 1 base, with 10 bases between. In germline, CDR1 is SQVTM, CDR2 ANQGSEA. The CDR3 length is 12 residues. The CDR3 sequence: CSGMKGNTEAFF. For the CDR3, the DNA is TGCAGCGGAATGAAGGGGAACACTGAAGCTTTCTTT.

This clone was observed a handful of times. This rearrangement joins TRBV5-1 to TRBJ2-4, with 12 bases aligning to TRBD2. The V gene end was trimmed by 0 bases and the J gene end by 7 bases; junction bases not matched to a gene: 8. The germline gives CDR1 SGHRS, CDR2 YFSETQ. This CDR3 is built from 17 residues. CDR3 amino acids: CASSLGLAGGPYNIQYF. DNA of the CDR3: TGCGCCAGCAGCTTGGGGCTAGCGGGAGGGCCATACAACATTCAGTACTTC.

This clone was counted at least ten times. Other DNA sequences in the sample encode the same CDR3. The chain joins TRBV4-3 to TRBJ2-1, with D uncertain. CDR3 length: 12 residues. V was pared by 0 bases and J by 6 bases, with 3 bases between. Germline V CDR1 and CDR2: LGHNA, YSLEER. The CDR3: CASSQDRNEQFF. The CDR3 DNA sequence: TGCGCCAGCAGCCAAGATCGCAATGAGCAGTTCTTC.

This clone has only a few counts. The chain links TRBV25-1 to TRBJ1-1; the D gene is possibly TRBD1 (6 bases). The ends were cut back, 3 bases at V and 7 bases at J, with 9 bases in the middle. Germline assignment: CDR1 MGHDK and CDR2 SYGVNS. CDR3 length: 12 residues. Here the CDR3 DNA reads TGTGCCAGCAGTGATCTGGACAGTGAAGCTTTCTTT. The encoded protein is CASSDLDSEAFF.

This clone was found a few times. This chain joins TRBV5-4 and TRBJ1-1; D ambiguous. This CDR3 has 12 residues. V was trimmed by 2 bases and J by 3 bases, leaving 5 bases between them. Germline V lookup: CDR1 SGHNT, CDR2 YYREEE (reference sequence). As DNA, the CDR3 is TGTGCCAGCAGCTTTTTGGACACTGAAGCTTTCTTT. Translated: CASSFLDTEAFF.

This clone was picked up a small number of times. CDR3 nucleotide sequence: TGTGCCAGCAGCCAAGGCCAGAATCAGCCCCAGCATTTT. It codes for CASSQGQNQPQHF. The chain recombines TRBV14 with TRBJ1-5, with D hard to call. The V gene lost 1 base and the J gene lost 4 bases, with 5 bases spanning the gap. Germline CDR1 SGHDN, CDR2 FVKESK. There are 13 residues in the CDR3.

This clone was detected a few times. The chain joins TRBV13 to TRBJ1-6, with D tentatively TRBD1 (6 bases). CDR1 and CDR2 (germline): PRHDT, FYEKMQ (reference sequence). The CDR3 is made up of 15 amino acids. V was pared by 5 bases and J by 0 bases, with 8 bases between. The CDR3: CASSPRGSYNSPLHF. CDR3 DNA sequence: TGTGCCAGCAGCCCCAGGGGCTCCTATAATTCACCCCTCCACTTT.

The chain combines TRBV15 with TRBJ1-2; D gene uncertain. The germline V and J ends were trimmed by 0 bases and 13 bases, with 12 bases remaining between them. Germline-derived CDR1 and CDR2 are LNHNV and YYDKDF (reference sequence). The CDR3 is 12 amino acids. CDR3 nucleotides: TGTGCCACCAGCAGAGATGGGCAGGTGGGCACCTTC. Protein product: CATSRDGQVGTF. The whole variable domain, remainder taken from reference TRBV15 and TRBJ1-2, is DAMVIQNPRYQVTQFGKPVTLSCSQTLNHNVMYWYQQKSSQAPKLLFHYYDKDFNNEADTPDNFQSRRPNTSFCFLDIRSPGLGDTAMYLCATSRDGQVGTFGSGTRLTVV.

This clone was seen only a few times. V and J are TRBV4-1 and TRBJ2-2; no clear D. CDR3 length equals 16 residues. V was cut by 0 bases and J by 0 bases, with 8 bases left in between. The V gene's germline CDR1 is MGHRA and CDR2 YSYEKL. The CDR3 reads CASSQESFANTGELFF. DNA for the CDR3: TGCGCCAGCAGCCAAGAAAGTTTCGCGAACACCGGGGAGCTGTTTTTT.

To note about this clone: The identical CDR3 is also encoded by other nucleotide sequences in the sample. The chain recombines TRBV10-3 with TRBJ2-5, with D hard to call. Germline lookup yields CDR1 ENHRY and CDR2 SYGVKD. Trimming removed 2 bases at V and 4 bases at J, with 8 bases between. This CDR3 region has 13 residues. The CDR3 sequence is CAISEGLGETQYF. The CDR3 DNA follows: TGTGCCATCAGTGAGGGGTTGGGAGAGACCCAGTACTTC.

The chain uses TRBV7-2 and TRBJ2-2; no definite D call. CDR1 is SGHTA and CDR2 is FQGNSA in the germline V gene. Trimming removed 3 bases from V and 6 bases from J, with 11 bases in between. The CDR3 spans 14 residues. The CDR3, as DNA: TGTGCCAGCAGCTTGTCGACTTTGCCCGGGGAGCTGTTTTTT. Amino acid sequence: CASSLSTLPGELFF.

This clone was seen more than once but under ten times. The chain uses TRBV5-1 and TRBJ2-7; possibly TRBD1 for D (5 bases). Germline CDR1 is SGHRS and CDR2 is YFSETQ. The CDR3 length is 12 residues. V was trimmed by 6 bases and J by 1 base, leaving 8 bases between them. The CDR3: CASKPGSYEQYV. The CDR3 DNA sequence: TGCGCCAGCAAGCCAGGGTCCTACGAGCAGTACGTC.

This clone came up a few times. This chain links TRBV6-5 with TRBJ2-7; the D is unclear. The V end lost 5 bases, the J end lost 6 bases, and 20 bases lay between the germline ends. Per the germline V gene, CDR1 is MNHEY and CDR2 is SVGAGI. This CDR3 has 15 amino acids. In DNA, the CDR3 is TGTGCCAGCAGTCCCCTTGCGGCTAGTGTGGCCGAGCAGTACTTC. Translation gives CASSPLAASVAEQYF.

The CDR3 loop is CASSMAGNGGQFF. The CDR3 region has the DNA TGTGCCAGCAGTATGGCGGGGAACGGAGGGCAGTTCTTC. The chain couples TRBV7-9 to TRBJ2-1; D perhaps matches TRBD2 (6 bases). The CDR3 is 13 amino acids. Germline CDR1 reads SEHNR; CDR2 reads FQNEAQ (reference sequence). V was shortened by 6 bases and J by 12 bases, with 18 bases between the two germline ends.

The genes are TRBV25-1 and TRBJ2-1; possibly TRBD2 for D (5 bases). Germline CDR1 is MGHDK and CDR2 is SYGVNS. The CDR3 sequence is 14 residues long. Trimming took off 1 base at V and 10 bases at J, with 14 bases between the two ends. The CDR3 loop reads CASSESLGLGEQFF. CDR3 nucleotides: TGTGCCAGCAGTGAATCGTTAGGACTGGGGGAGCAGTTCTTC.

This clone was observed a handful of times. The chain recombines TRBV7-2 with TRBJ2-3, with 7 bases matching TRBD2. Trimming at V came to 5 bases and at J to 4 bases, leaving 9 bases not matched to a gene. The germline CDR1 and CDR2 sequences are SGHTA and FQGNSA. The CDR3 length is 15 residues. The CDR3 reads CASSIGLVGPDTQYF. The CDR3 region has the DNA TGTGCCAGCAGCATAGGACTAGTCGGCCCAGATACGCAGTATTTT.

A few counts support this clone. The rearrangement joins TRBV30 to TRBJ2-1; 9 bases are a match to TRBD2. V shed 4 bases, J shed 15 bases, and the junction held 7 bases outside the gene matches. Germline values: CDR1 GTSNPN, CDR2 SVGIG (reference sequence). The CDR3 runs 11 residues. CDR3 in amino acids: CAWTRLAVLFF. The CDR3 DNA reads as TGTGCCTGGACTCGACTAGCGGTTTTGTTCTTC.

V usage is TRBV19 and J usage is TRBJ2-5, with 7 nucleotides matching TRBD1. Per the germline V gene, CDR1 is LNHDA and CDR2 is SQIVND (reference sequence). J gave up 2 bases and V 5 bases, and 5 bases lay outside the gene matches. The CDR3 extends over 14 amino acids. The CDR3 is CASSRRQGQETQYF. CDR3 coding DNA: TGTGCCAGTAGTCGGAGACAGGGACAAGAGACCCAGTACTTC.